The 30 T cell receptor beta chains listed next were all sequenced from one sample in a study of beta chain features in type 1 diabetes. General study results and limits: The study found moderately but significantly shorter TCRB CDR3s in all four CD4+ subsets of Type 1 diabetes patients.

Their specific antigens are unknown. Isolated RNA was reverse transcribed in full, so expressed TCRB transcripts were sequenced. Clones were read by immunoSEQ multiplex PCR, and TCRdb kept only the in-frame ones, dropping some. The top ten clones hold 0.45% to 0.65% of a sample with a few hundred thousand clones, about 10% of them seen once. The material sequenced was central memory CD4+ T cells from blood. The receptors come from a man younger than 40 with type 1 diabetes.

This chain joins TRBV9 and TRBJ2-3; 9 positions agree with TRBD1. V lost 1 base to trimming and J lost 1 base; unmatched junction nucleotides: 1. CDR1 is SGDLS and CDR2 is YYNGEE in the germline V gene. CDR3 size: 15 residues. The CDR3 region has the DNA TGTGCCAGCAGCGTATGGACAGGGGGCACAGATACGCAGTATTTT. Protein: CASSVWTGGTDTQYF.

The chain couples TRBV5-1 to TRBJ2-5; D might be TRBD1 (5 bases). V was pared by 4 bases and J by 4 bases, with 11 bases between. This CDR3 contains 13 residues. Germline V lookup: CDR1 SGHRS, CDR2 YFSETQ. The CDR3 bases are TGCGCCAGCAGCGCGGACACACGAGAGACCCAGTACTTC. This codes for CASSADTRETQYF.

The table lists this clone with a few counts. The chain links TRBV18 to TRBJ1-3; D gene unclear. The ends were cut back, 0 bases at V and 4 bases at J, with 10 bases in the middle. Germline V gene sequence: CDR1 KGHSH, CDR2 LQKENI. The CDR3 loop spans 15 amino acids. This chain's CDR3 is CASSPPARQGNTIYF. The CDR3 DNA reads TGTGCCAGCTCACCACCGGCCCGGCAAGGAAACACCATATATTTT.

This clone has more than one count but fewer than ten. The J gene is TRBJ2-7, the V gene TRBV5-1; the D call may be TRBD1 or TRBD2 (5 bases each). Between the trimmed V and J ends, which lost 3 bases and 0 bases, there was a span of 16 bases. Germline lookup yields CDR1 SGHRS and CDR2 YFSETQ. This CDR3 is built from 16 residues. The CDR3 protein is CASSSQEAGSSYEQYF. In nucleotides, the CDR3 is TGCGCCAGCAGCTCCCAGGAGGCAGGGAGCTCCTACGAGCAGTACTTC.

This clone was detected only a few times. The chain couples TRBV27 to TRBJ2-3, with a tentative D call TRBD2 (5 bases). The CDR3 runs 13 residues. V lost 5 bases and J 1 base, leaving 7 bases between the germline ends. Per germline, CDR1 MNHEY and CDR2 SMNVEV (reference sequence). The CDR3 nucleotides read TGTGCCAGCAGTGAGGGAGGCACAGATACGCAGTATTTT. Translation gives CASSEGGTDTQYF.

This clone was counted many times. J is TRBJ1-2 and V is TRBV7-3; no clear D. The CDR3 sequence is 13 residues long. CDR1 SGHTA and CDR2 FQGTGA come from the germline V gene. V was shortened by 2 bases and J by 2 bases, with 6 bases between the two germline ends. The CDR3, as DNA: TGTGCCAGCAGCTTAGACGGAAACTATGGCTACACCTTC. Translated, it gives CASSLDGNYGYTF. Supplemented by reference TRBV7-3 and TRBJ1-2, the full variable domain reads GAGVSQTPSNKVTEKGKYVELRCDPISGHTALYWYRQSLGQGPEFLIYFQGTGAADDSGLPNDRFFAVRPEGSVSTLKIQRTERGDSAVYLCASSLDGNYGYTFGSGTRLTVV.

V gene TRBV5-4 combines with J gene TRBJ2-5; D remains unclear. This CDR3 region has 12 residues. V was cut by 4 bases and J by 0 bases, with 4 bases left in between. Germline assignment: CDR1 SGHNT and CDR2 YYREEE (reference sequence). CDR3 in amino acids: CASSTHQETQYF. In nucleotides, the CDR3 is TGTGCCAGCAGCACACACCAAGAGACCCAGTACTTC. Full variable domain (outside the CDR3, taken from reference TRBV5-4 and TRBJ2-5): ETGVTQSPTHLIKTRGQQVTLRCSSQSGHNTVSWYQQALGQGPQFIFQYYREEENGRGNFPPRFSGLQFPNYSSELNVNALELDDSALYLCASSTHQETQYFGPGTRLLVL.

The V call is TRBV5-6, the J call TRBJ1-5; D not resolved. This CDR3 is 16 amino acids long. From germline, CDR1 is SGHDT and CDR2 YYEEEE. V lost 2 bases and J 2 bases, leaving 14 bases between the germline ends. CDR3 residues: CASSFSRSLGNQPQHF. CDR3 bases: TGTGCCAGCAGCTTCTCGAGGAGCTTGGGCAATCAGCCCCAGCATTTT.

As concerns this clone: One end of the junction varies from germline; a read error may be responsible. At the DNA level, this CDR3 is encoded by other sequences in the same sample as well. J is TRBJ1-3 and V is TRBV5-1; no clear D. Germline lookup yields CDR1 SGHRS and CDR2 YFSETQ. The CDR3 sequence is 14 residues long. The CDR3 DNA reads TGCGCCAGCAGCTCCCAAACCTCTGGAAACACGATATATTTT. Translating gives CASSSQTSGNTIYF. The full variable domain, in which reference TRBV5-1 and TRBJ1-3 provide the parts outside the CDR3, is KAGVTQTPRYLIKTRGQQVTLSCSPISGHRSVSWYQQTPGQGLQFLFEYFSETQRNKGNFPGRFSGRQFSNSRSEMNVSTLELGDSALYLCASSSQTSGNTIYFGEGSWLTVV.

The J gene is TRBJ1-5, the V gene TRBV27; the D gene is possibly TRBD1 (5 bases). From germline, CDR1 is MNHEY and CDR2 SMNVEV (reference sequence). The CDR3 length is 15 residues. V was cut by 6 bases and J by 3 bases, with 15 bases left in between. DNA of the CDR3: TGTGCCAGCAGCTCAAACGACAGATTCAATCAGCCCCAGCATTTT. It encodes CASSSNDRFNQPQHF.

This clone was seen only a few times. This chain uses TRBV19 with TRBJ2-7; 8 positions match TRBD1. V was clipped by 7 bases and J by 5 bases; unmatched bases: 13. CDR3 size: 15 residues. Germline CDR1 is LNHDA and CDR2 is SQIVND (reference sequence). CDR3 DNA: TGTGCCAGTAAATCTTCGGGGGACAGGATCCACGAGCAGTACTTC. Translated: CASKSSGDRIHEQYF.

This clone was counted at least ten times. The V and J genes are TRBV2 and TRBJ2-1; D uncertain. The CDR3 consists of 11 residues. V was cut by 3 bases and J by 10 bases, with 7 bases left in between. CDR1 and CDR2 from the germline V gene are SNHLY and FYNNEI. CDR3 nucleotides: TGTGCCAGCAGTGAGCACGAGGAGCAGTTCTTC. Translated, it gives CASSEHEEQFF.

The sample holds a few counts of this clone. The chain has TRBV21-1 and TRBJ2-1. TRBV21-1 is described as a pseudogene. This CDR3 comprises 21 residues. The CDR3 bases are TGTGCCAGCAGCAAAGCGCTTTTATGGTATGGGAACGAGCGTAGACACGATGAGCAGTTCTTC. Protein product: CASSKALLWYGNERRHDEQFF.

In its sample, this clone was seen a few times. J is TRBJ2-7 and V is TRBV28; 7 nucleotides line up with TRBD1. The trim removed 4 bases at V and 3 bases at J, leaving 9 bases unmatched. The CDR3 is 15 amino acids. CDR1 is MDHEN, CDR2 SYDVKM, per germline. CDR3 region: CASSSTHRDSYEQYF. The CDR3 nucleotides are TGTGCCAGCAGTTCCACCCACCGGGACAGCTACGAGCAGTACTTC.

The chain links TRBV9 to TRBJ2-2; perhaps D is TRBD1 or TRBD2 (5 bases each). The V and J ends lost 0 bases and 0 bases respectively, with 6 bases between them. The germline gives CDR1 SGDLS, CDR2 YYNGEE. The CDR3 sequence is 15 residues long. The CDR3 is CASSVGGANTGELFF. Written as DNA, the CDR3 is TGTGCCAGCAGCGTAGGAGGGGCGAACACCGGGGAGCTGTTTTTT.

The V and J genes are TRBV21-1 and TRBJ1-5. TRBV21-1 is recorded as a pseudogene. This CDR3 is 17 amino acids long. CDR3 region: CASSKEGREKSNQPQHF. Written as DNA, the CDR3 is TGTGCCAGCAGCAAAGAGGGGAGGGAAAAGAGCAATCAGCCCCAGCATTTT.

V gene TRBV10-3 combines with J gene TRBJ2-7; D is unresolved. Trimming removed 10 bases at V and 3 bases at J, with 19 bases between. This CDR3 is built from 14 residues. CDR1 is ENHRY, CDR2 SYGVKD, per germline. The CDR3 DNA is TGTGCCACCGTGAAGTGGACGGGCAACTACGAGCAGTACTTC. Residues: CATVKWTGNYEQYF.

This clone showed up just a few times. This sequence joins TRBV2 and TRBJ2-4; TRBD1 matches 9 bases. CDR1 is SNHLY and CDR2 is FYNNEI in the germline V gene. Trimming removed 6 bases from V and 6 bases from J; junction bases left unmatched: 9. The CDR3 has 15 amino acids. CDR3 DNA sequence: TGTGCCAGCAGACGGACAGGGGCCCTCCTAAACATTCAGTACTTC. Translation gives CASRRTGALLNIQYF.

This clone occurred many times. This chain links TRBV5-4 with TRBJ1-2, with 7 bases lining up with TRBD1. V was clipped by 0 bases and J by 4 bases; unmatched bases: 3. The CDR3 length is 14 residues. The germline V gene has CDR1 SGHNT and CDR2 YYREEE (reference sequence). The CDR3 is CASSLEDRSYGYTF. Written as DNA, the CDR3 is TGTGCCAGCAGCTTGGAGGACAGGTCCTATGGCTACACCTTC.

This clone turned up a few times. The rearrangement uses TRBV4-2 and TRBJ2-5; 11 nucleotides agree with TRBD2. The germline V gene has CDR1 LGHNA and CDR2 YNFKEQ. The trim removed 0 bases at V and 5 bases at J, leaving 11 bases unmatched. The length of the CDR3 is 18 residues. The CDR3 DNA is TGTGCCAGCAGCCAAGATGGGCTAGCGGGAGGCCGGAGGGAGACCCAGTACTTC. Protein: CASSQDGLAGGRRETQYF.

In this sample, this clone turned up a few times. The V gene is TRBV5-6, the J gene TRBJ2-3; D unresolved. Trimming removed 1 base at V and 5 bases at J, with 2 bases between. Germline V gives CDR1 SGHDT, CDR2 YYEEEE. This CDR3 has 11 residues. Here the CDR3 reads CASSLRDTQYF. In DNA, the CDR3 is TGTGCCAGCAGCTTGAGAGATACGCAGTATTTT.

The chain carries TRBV28 and TRBJ2-7; 14 bases match TRBD2. Unmatched junction bases numbered 3, after V lost 3 bases and J lost 2 bases. This CDR3 is 16 amino acids long. Germline V gives CDR1 MDHEN, CDR2 SYDVKM. CDR3 region: CASSLGGLAGAYEQYF. As DNA, the CDR3 is TGTGCCAGCAGTTTGGGGGGACTAGCGGGAGCCTACGAGCAGTACTTC.

There are many counts of this clone. The chain uses TRBV19 and TRBJ2-1; 7 bases align to TRBD1. After removal of 6 bases from V and 9 bases from J, the junction contained 17 bases not matched to a gene. The CDR3 contains 16 residues. Germline V gene lookup returns CDR1 LNHDA and CDR2 SQIVND (reference sequence). As DNA, the CDR3 is TGTGCCAGTAGCTACCTAACCACAGGGGAAGGTGGTGAGCAGTTCTTC. Translated: CASSYLTTGEGGEQFF.

The chain combines TRBV30 with TRBJ1-4; D ambiguous. Trimming removed 4 bases at V and 0 bases at J, with 12 bases between. The CDR3 loop spans 15 amino acids. The germline gives CDR1 GTSNPN, CDR2 SVGIG (reference sequence). The CDR3 nucleotides read TGTGCCTGGACCCGTGGCACCACAACTAATGAAAAACTGTTTTTT. It translates to CAWTRGTTTNEKLFF. Using reference TRBV30 and TRBJ1-4 for the parts outside the CDR3, the full variable domain is SQTIHQWPATLVQPVGSPLSLECTVEGTSNPNLYWYRQAAGRGLQLLFYSVGIGQISSEVPQNLSASRPQDRQFILSSKKLLLSDSGFYLCAWTRGTTTNEKLFFGSGTQLSVL.

The chain has TRBV7-2 and TRBJ2-3, with D maybe TRBD2 (6 bases). Trimming pared 5 bases from V and 3 bases from J, leaving 12 bases between. The CDR3 runs to 14 residues. Germline loops: CDR1 SGHTA, CDR2 FQGNSA. The DNA of the CDR3 is TGTGCCAGCAGCCCCCTAGCGCAGACAGATACGCAGTATTTT. It yields the protein CASSPLAQTDTQYF.

The rearrangement links TRBV29-1 to TRBJ2-7, with no clear D. There are 13 residues in the CDR3. From germline, CDR1 is SQVTM and CDR2 ANQGSEA. V was cut by 4 bases and J by 0 bases, with 10 bases left in between. The CDR3 coding sequence is TGCAGCGTTGTGTCCGGGCTCTCCTACGAGCAGTACTTC. It yields the protein CSVVSGLSYEQYF.

This clone was seen more than once but under ten times. The rearrangement links TRBV10-3 to TRBJ1-1, with D possibly matching TRBD1 (5 bases). Germline CDR1 and CDR2: ENHRY and SYGVKD. This CDR3 has 14 amino acids. The germline V and J ends were trimmed by 7 bases and 3 bases, with 15 bases remaining between them. CDR3 residues: CAIKAGSGHTEAFF. CDR3 DNA: TGTGCCATCAAAGCGGGATCGGGGCACACTGAAGCTTTCTTT.

The gene calls are TRBV5-4 and TRBJ2-3, with D hard to call. V lost 5 bases to trimming and J lost 5 bases, with 15 bases between them. Germline values: CDR1 SGHNT, CDR2 YYREEE (reference sequence). This CDR3 region has 14 residues. The CDR3 DNA sequence: TGTGCCAGCAGTCTAGGAGACGAGGAAGATACGCAGTATTTT. Protein: CASSLGDEEDTQYF. The entire variable domain, with the rest obtained from reference TRBV5-4 and TRBJ2-3, is as follows: ETGVTQSPTHLIKTRGQQVTLRCSSQSGHNTVSWYQQALGQGPQFIFQYYREEENGRGNFPPRFSGLQFPNYSSELNVNALELDDSALYLCASSLGDEEDTQYFGPGTRLTVL.

The chain couples TRBV29-1 to TRBJ2-2, with D uncertain. V was pared by 0 bases and J by 4 bases, with 12 bases between. Per the germline V gene, CDR1 is SQVTM and CDR2 is ANQGSEA. There are 15 residues in the CDR3. This CDR3 is CSVEDGPWGTGELFF. Here the CDR3 DNA reads TGCAGCGTTGAAGATGGACCGTGGGGCACCGGGGAGCTGTTTTTT.

The V gene is TRBV7-8, the J gene TRBJ2-1; D may match TRBD1 or TRBD2 (5 bases each). CDR3 length: 17 amino acids. V was shortened by 2 bases and J by 6 bases, with 20 bases between the two germline ends. Per the germline V gene, CDR1 is SGHVS and CDR2 is FQNEAQ. CDR3 in amino acids: CASSLRRGRESINEQFF. The CDR3 nucleotides are TGTGCCAGCAGCTTACGACGGGGCAGGGAGAGTATCAATGAGCAGTTCTTC.